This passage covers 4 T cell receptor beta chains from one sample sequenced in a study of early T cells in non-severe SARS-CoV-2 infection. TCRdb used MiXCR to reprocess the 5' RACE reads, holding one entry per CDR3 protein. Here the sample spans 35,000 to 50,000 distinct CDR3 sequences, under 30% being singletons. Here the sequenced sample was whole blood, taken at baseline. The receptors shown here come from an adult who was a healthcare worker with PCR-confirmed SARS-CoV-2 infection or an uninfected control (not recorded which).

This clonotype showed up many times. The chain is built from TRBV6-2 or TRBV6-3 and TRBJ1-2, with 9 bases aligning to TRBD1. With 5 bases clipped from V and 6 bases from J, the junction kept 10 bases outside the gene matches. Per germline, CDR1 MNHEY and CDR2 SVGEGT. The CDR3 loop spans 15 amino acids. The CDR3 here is CASSGGTGMVDGYTF. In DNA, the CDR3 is TGTGCCAGCAGTGGGGGGACAGGGATGGTCGATGGCTACACCTTC.

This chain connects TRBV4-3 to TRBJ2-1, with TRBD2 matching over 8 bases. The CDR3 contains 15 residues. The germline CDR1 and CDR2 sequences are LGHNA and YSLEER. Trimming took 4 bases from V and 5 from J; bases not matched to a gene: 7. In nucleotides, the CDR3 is TGCGCCAGCAGCCGCCAGAGCGGGGGACACAATGAGCAGTTCTTC. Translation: CASSRQSGGHNEQFF.

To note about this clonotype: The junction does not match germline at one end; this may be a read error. The CDR3 spells CASRLGLGGTDTQYF. In DNA, the CDR3 is TGTGCCAGCAGATTAGGACTAGGAGGCACAGATACGCAGTATTTT. The chain has TRBV12-3 or TRBV12-4 and TRBJ2-3, with TRBD2 matching over 7 bases. This CDR3 has 15 residues.

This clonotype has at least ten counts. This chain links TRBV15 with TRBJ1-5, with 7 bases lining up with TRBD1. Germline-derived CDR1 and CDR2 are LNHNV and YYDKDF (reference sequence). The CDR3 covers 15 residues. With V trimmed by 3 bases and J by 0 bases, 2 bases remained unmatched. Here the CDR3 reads CATSRGTVSNQPQHF. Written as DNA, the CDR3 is TGTGCCACCAGCAGGGGGACAGTTAGCAATCAGCCCCAGCATTTT.